A single sample is the source of the 25 T cell receptor beta chains below, sequenced in a study of early T cells in non-severe SARS-CoV-2 infection. Each CDR3 protein is one row after TCRdb ran MiXCR on the 5' RACE reads. The data hold 20,000 to 25,000 distinct CDR3 sequences, with 5.3% observed a single time. Input material: whole blood. The receptors shown here come from an adult who was a healthcare worker with PCR-confirmed SARS-CoV-2 infection or an uninfected control (not recorded which).

There are many counts of this clonotype. The rearrangement uses TRBV12-3 or TRBV12-4 and TRBJ2-1; D is unclear. Trimming left V 5 bases short and J 3 bases short, with 14 bases between. The CDR3 totals 15 residues. The chain's CDR3 is CASSPARTVYNEQFF. The DNA for the CDR3 is TGTGCCAGCAGTCCCGCTCGAACGGTCTACAATGAGCAGTTCTTC.

This clonotype counts as medium-sized (0.01 to 0.1%). J is TRBJ2-4 and V is TRBV2, with 8 bases fitting TRBD2. V gave up 5 bases and J gave up 8 bases; unmatched junction bases: 8. The length of the CDR3 is 14 residues. From germline, CDR1 is SNHLY and CDR2 FYNNEI. CDR3 DNA: TGTGCCAGCAGTTCAAGCGGGAGAGTAGACATTCAGTACTTC. The encoded protein is CASSSSGRVDIQYF.

This clonotype was recorded at least ten times. The chain is built from TRBV4-3 and TRBJ1-5; no clear D. V was trimmed by 5 bases and J by 0 bases, leaving 11 bases between them. Germline loops: CDR1 LGHNA, CDR2 YSLEER. This CDR3 region has 15 residues. The CDR3 is CASSYDTNSNQPQHF. Here the CDR3 DNA reads TGCGCCAGCAGCTATGACACGAATAGCAATCAGCCCCAGCATTTT.

This clonotype was picked up many times. The chain couples TRBV25-1 to TRBJ2-5; D possibly corresponds to TRBD1 (6 bases). Per the germline V gene, CDR1 is MGHDK and CDR2 is SYGVNS. Trimming took 4 bases from V and 13 from J, leaving 16 bases between them. This CDR3 spans 12 amino acids. The CDR3 loop reads CASSGDTGSRYF. Written as DNA, the CDR3 is TGTGCCAGCAGTGGGGACACGGGCTCGCGGTACTTC.

V gene TRBV12-3 or TRBV12-4 combines with J gene TRBJ2-1; 8 nucleotides align to TRBD2. This CDR3 contains 15 residues. Trimming cost V 4 bases and J 6 bases; bases outside gene matches: 8. CDR3 nucleotides: TGTGCCAGCAGTTATTTCGGGACTAGTACCAATGAGCAGTTCTTC. It yields the protein CASSYFGTSTNEQFF.

This clonotype has at least ten counts. The chain employs TRBV7-8 and TRBJ2-7; tentative D call: TRBD2 (6 bases). This CDR3 spans 13 amino acids. The V gene lost 1 base and the J gene lost 3 bases, with 7 bases spanning the gap. CDR1 is SGHVS, CDR2 FQNEAQ, per germline. The CDR3 loop is CASSLGTNYEQYV. The DNA of the CDR3 is TGTGCCAGCAGCTTAGGGACTAACTACGAGCAGTACGTC.

This chain uses TRBV4-1 with TRBJ2-3, with D possibly being TRBD1 (6 bases). CDR1 MGHRA and CDR2 YSYEKL come from the germline V gene. This CDR3 region has 16 residues. The V end lost 0 bases, the J end lost 4 bases, and 14 bases lay between the germline ends. CDR3 sequence: CASSQDAAGASDTQYF. The CDR3 coding sequence is TGCGCCAGCAGCCAAGATGCGGCAGGGGCTTCAGATACGCAGTATTTT.

This clonotype was seen repeatedly, ten times or more. The chain recombines TRBV2 with TRBJ2-1, with unresolved D. V was trimmed by 6 bases and J by 10 bases, leaving 13 bases between them. This CDR3 is 12 amino acids long. Germline V CDR1 and CDR2: SNHLY, FYNNEI. The CDR3 here is CASSLSLVEQFF. The CDR3 DNA reads TGTGCCAGCAGCCTCTCTCTAGTGGAGCAGTTCTTC. The entire variable domain, with the rest obtained from reference TRBV2 and TRBJ2-1, is as follows: EPEVTQTPSHQVTQMGQEVILRCVPISNHLYFYWYRQILGQKVEFLVSFYNNEISEKSEIFDDQFSVERPDGSNFTLKIRSTKLEDSAMYFCASSLSLVEQFFGPGTRLTVL.

This clonotype was picked up many times. The chain employs TRBV6-5 and TRBJ1-1, with a tentative D call TRBD1 (5 bases). This CDR3 is 13 amino acids long. Germline V gives CDR1 MNHEY, CDR2 SVGAGI. The V gene lost 7 bases and the J gene lost 1 base, with 10 bases spanning the gap. DNA of the CDR3: TGTGCCAGCATCCAGGGTGGGAACACTGAAGCTTTCTTT. Its translation is CASIQGGNTEAFF.

This clonotype was detected many times. The gene calls are TRBV28 and TRBJ1-5, with D perhaps TRBD1 (6 bases). The CDR3 covers 19 residues. Per the germline V gene, CDR1 is MDHEN and CDR2 is SYDVKM. The V end lost 6 bases, the J end lost 0 bases, and 24 bases lay between the germline ends. The CDR3 reads CASSTRRTETLYSNQPQHF. In DNA, the CDR3 is TGTGCCAGCAGCACTAGGAGGACAGAAACCTTGTATAGCAATCAGCCCCAGCATTTT.

This clonotype was found many times. V and J are TRBV7-2 and TRBJ1-1; weak D call: TRBD1 (6 bases). This CDR3 has 15 residues. With 5 bases removed from V and 1 base from J, the gap between germline ends came to 14 bases. Germline V gene data show CDR1 as SGHTA and CDR2 as FQGNSA. CDR3 in DNA: TGTGCCAGCAGCGGAAGACAGGATCGGAACACTGAAGCTTTCTTT. Protein product: CASSGRQDRNTEAFF.

This clonotype was counted ten times or more. V is TRBV28 and J is TRBJ2-1, with 7 bases lining up with TRBD2. The V gene end was trimmed by 10 bases and the J gene end by 9 bases; junction bases not matched to a gene: 15. This CDR3 spans 14 amino acids. In germline, CDR1 is MDHEN, CDR2 SYDVKM. The CDR3 DNA is TGTGCCACCCCTTTGGGGAGGGACCGGCGTGAGCAGTTCTTC. This translates into CATPLGRDRREQFF.

This clonotype was found many times. The V and J genes are TRBV4-3 and TRBJ2-5, with D possibly TRBD1 on 6 matching bases. This CDR3 is 14 amino acids long. CDR1 is LGHNA and CDR2 is YSLEER in the germline V gene. The V gene lost 1 base and the J gene lost 4 bases, with 10 bases spanning the gap. CDR3 nucleotides: TGCGCCAGCAGCCAAGTTGGGGGCTCAGAGACCCAGTACTTC. Protein product: CASSQVGGSETQYF.

J is TRBJ1-1 and V is TRBV2, with D possibly being TRBD1 (5 bases). V was shortened by 6 bases and J by 1 base, with 9 bases between the two germline ends. The germline gives CDR1 SNHLY, CDR2 FYNNEI. The CDR3 covers 13 residues. CDR3 DNA sequence: TGTGCCAGCAGGGGAGACAGGAACACTGAAGCTTTCTTT. It yields the protein CASRGDRNTEAFF.

This clonotype was seen a handful of times. DNA for the CDR3: TGTGCCAGCAGTTACGGACGTGGAGGGGCCCCTAATTCACCCCTCCACTTT. It yields the protein CASSYGRGGAPNSPLHF. V usage is TRBV6-5 and J usage is TRBJ1-6; tentative D call: TRBD1 (5 bases). Deletions cut 2 bases from V and 6 bases from J, with 17 bases between. The germline V gene has CDR1 MNHEY and CDR2 SVGAGI. The length of the CDR3 is 17 residues.

This clonotype has at least ten counts. The rearrangement uses TRBV5-1 and TRBJ2-5; D unresolved. The germline V gene has CDR1 SGHRS and CDR2 YFSETQ. The CDR3 contains 16 residues. V lost 1 base to trimming and J lost 5 bases, with 18 bases between them. The DNA of the CDR3 is TGCGCCAGCAGCTTGTCCGACAAGGCTCGTGGGGAGACCCAGTACTTC. Its translation: CASSLSDKARGETQYF.

This clonotype has a count of ten or more. The rearrangement uses TRBV29-1 and TRBJ2-1, with 7 bases lining up with TRBD2. With 7 bases clipped from V and 6 bases from J, the junction kept 6 bases outside the gene matches. Per the germline V gene, CDR1 is SQVTM and CDR2 is ANQGSEA. The CDR3 has 12 residues. CDR3 bases: TGCAGCGGGACTAGGGGCCCCAATGAGCAGTTCTTC. Its protein is CSGTRGPNEQFF.

In its sample, this clonotype was seen many times. The genes are TRBV20-1 and TRBJ2-1, with 10 bases identical to TRBD2. With 3 bases clipped from V and 3 bases from J, the junction kept 5 bases outside the gene matches. The germline CDR1 and CDR2 sequences are DFQATT and SNEGSKA (reference sequence). This CDR3 is 15 amino acids long. The CDR3 DNA sequence: TGCAGTGCTAGCCCCGGGACTAGCGACTACAATGAGCAGTTCTTC. Protein product: CSASPGTSDYNEQFF.

The J gene is TRBJ2-7, the V gene TRBV6-2 or TRBV6-3; 11 bases line up with TRBD1. The ends lost 0 bases at V and 3 bases at J; junction bases unmatched: 1. The CDR3 totals 15 residues. CDR1 and CDR2 (germline): MNHEY, SVGEGT. The CDR3 bases are TGTGCCAGCAGTTACTCCGGGACAGGGGGCTACGAGCAGTACTTC. It translates to CASSYSGTGGYEQYF.

This clonotype has a count of ten or more. V gene TRBV6-5 combines with J gene TRBJ2-1; D unresolved. The CDR3 length is 13 residues. V was pared by 6 bases and J by 8 bases, with 14 bases between. CDR1 is MNHEY and CDR2 is SVGAGI in the germline V gene. The CDR3: CASSSNIGDEQFF. The CDR3 DNA reads TGTGCCAGCAGCTCAAATATAGGTGATGAGCAGTTCTTC.

This clonotype has ten or more counts. The V gene is TRBV12-3 or TRBV12-4, the J gene TRBJ2-5; D gene uncertain. The CDR3 is made up of 13 amino acids. Trimming removed 6 bases at V and 1 base at J, with 9 bases between. The CDR3, as DNA: TGTGCCAGCAGAATTGGCCGCCAAGAGACCCAGTACTTC. Translating gives CASRIGRQETQYF.

This clonotype appeared many times. J is TRBJ2-2 and V is TRBV20-1, with D hard to call. Trimming cost V 0 bases and J 4 bases, with 15 bases left between them. The germline V gene has CDR1 DFQATT and CDR2 SNEGSKA (reference sequence). CDR3 size: 16 residues. CDR3 in amino acids: CSARDPRSRITGELFF. CDR3 in DNA: TGCAGTGCTAGAGACCCTAGGTCTAGAATCACCGGGGAGCTGTTTTTT.

This chain connects TRBV14 to TRBJ2-3; D is possibly TRBD1 or TRBD2 (5 bases each). This CDR3 is 16 amino acids long. Germline CDR1 is SGHDN and CDR2 is FVKESK. V lost 4 bases, J lost 10 bases, and 24 bases lay in between. CDR3 sequence (DNA): TGTGCCAGCAGCCTAATCGGGACCAGCGCAACAAAGCCGCAGTATTTT. Translating gives CASSLIGTSATKPQYF.

The sample holds many counts of this clonotype. The chain uses TRBV10-3 and TRBJ1-5; TRBD1 agrees at 7 bases. J lost 1 base, V lost 4 bases, and 1 base had no gene match. This CDR3 contains 14 residues. CDR1 is ENHRY, CDR2 SYGVKD, per germline. The CDR3 coding sequence is TGTGCCATCAGTGGGGGACAGAGCAATCAGCCCCAGCATTTT. Translation gives CAISGGQSNQPQHF.

This clonotype showed up just a few times. This chain links TRBV7-2 with TRBJ2-1; 14 bases fit TRBD2. The ends lost 5 bases at V and 1 base at J; junction bases unmatched: 7. Germline V CDR1 and CDR2: SGHTA, FQGNSA. This CDR3 spans 18 amino acids. CDR3 nucleotide sequence: TGTGCCAGCAGCCCCAGGACTAGCGGGAGGCTATCCTACAATGAGCAGTTCTTC. Translating gives CASSPRTSGRLSYNEQFF.